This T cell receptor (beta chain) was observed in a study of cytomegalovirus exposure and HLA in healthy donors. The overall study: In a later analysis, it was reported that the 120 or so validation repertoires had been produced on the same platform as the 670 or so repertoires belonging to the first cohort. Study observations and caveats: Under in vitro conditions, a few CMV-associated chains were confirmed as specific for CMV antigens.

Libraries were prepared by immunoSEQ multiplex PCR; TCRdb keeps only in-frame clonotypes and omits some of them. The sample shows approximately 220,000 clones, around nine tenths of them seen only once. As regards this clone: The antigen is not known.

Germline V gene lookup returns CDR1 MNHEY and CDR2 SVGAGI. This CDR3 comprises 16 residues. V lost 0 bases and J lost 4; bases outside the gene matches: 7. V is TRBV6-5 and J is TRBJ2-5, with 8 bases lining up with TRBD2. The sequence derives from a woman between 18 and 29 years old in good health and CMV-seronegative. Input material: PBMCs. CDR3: CASSYSPGGAGETQYF. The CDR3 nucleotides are TGTGCCAGCAGTTACTCCCCGGGAGGGGCGGGAGAGACCCAGTACTTC.